This TCR beta chain was sequenced in a study of cytomegalovirus exposure and HLA in healthy donors. The PCR had 60 Vbeta and 13 Jbeta primers. The table came from immunoSEQ multiplex PCR; TCRdb's copy has only in-frame clones and leaves some out. The sample consists of about 88,000 clones, 75% to 90% of them appearing once. The study's findings and limits: Apart from CMV serostatus, no immune exposure information was available.

From germline, CDR1 is SEHNR and CDR2 FQNEAQ (reference sequence). The CDR3 length is 15 residues. With 4 bases removed from V and 0 bases from J, the gap between germline ends came to 11 bases. Concerning this clone itself: The antigen remains undetermined.

The chain is built from TRBV7-9 and TRBJ2-3; D not resolved. This clonotype was obtained from a man between 18 and 35 years old in good health and CMV-seronegative. Sequenced input: PBMCs. As DNA, the CDR3 is TGTGCCAGCAGCTCCCAGTTGGTTAGCACAGATACGCAGTATTTT. As protein: CASSSQLVSTDTQYF.